One sample yielded the 8 T cell receptor beta chains listed below, sequenced in a study of shared clonotypes between healthy human individuals. Measured with immunoSEQ multiplex PCR; TCRdb has only the in-frame clones, and not every one. This table holds 400,000 to 550,000 clones, around 80% found once. The sequencing sample was made of PBMCs. Every receptor here comes from a woman aged 35 to 49 in good health. Some clones in this sample may be carry-over from other donors' samples.

The chain has TRBV13 and TRBJ2-3; the D gene is possibly TRBD2 (6 bases). The CDR3 covers 13 residues. V lost 3 bases to trimming and J lost 5 bases, with 9 bases between them. CDR1 is PRHDT and CDR2 is FYEKMQ in the germline V gene (reference sequence). CDR3 loop: CASSFGLIDTQYF. The CDR3 DNA sequence: TGTGCCAGCAGCTTCGGACTAATAGATACGCAGTATTTT. Filled out from reference TRBV13 and TRBJ2-3, the complete variable domain reads AAGVIQSPRHLIKEKRETATLKCYPIPRHDTVYWYQQGPGQDPQFLISFYEKMQSDKGSIPDRFSAQQFSDYHSELNMSSLELGDSALYFCASSFGLIDTQYFGPGTRLTVL.

The gene calls are TRBV28 and TRBJ2-7, with 7 bases identical to TRBD1. Germline-derived CDR1 and CDR2 are MDHEN and SYDVKM. The CDR3 extends over 14 amino acids. The V gene end was trimmed by 5 bases and the J gene end by 2 bases; junction bases not matched to a gene: 6. CDR3 region: CASSQGTVPYEQYF. CDR3 bases: TGTGCCAGCAGTCAAGGGACAGTTCCCTACGAGCAGTACTTC.

The V gene is TRBV5-4, the J gene TRBJ1-2, with TRBD1 matching over 7 bases. The CDR3 has 14 residues. V shed 3 bases, J shed 2 bases, and the junction held 4 bases outside the gene matches. Germline V gene lookup returns CDR1 SGHNT and CDR2 YYREEE (reference sequence). The CDR3 DNA reads as TGTGCCAGCAGCTCCCCGACAGGGAACTATGGCTACACCTTC. It is translated as CASSSPTGNYGYTF.

The chain combines TRBV10-1 with TRBJ2-7; 9 bases match TRBD2. The CDR3 runs to 15 residues. The germline V gene has CDR1 WNHNN and CDR2 SYGVQD (reference sequence). V shed 0 bases, J shed 2 bases, and the junction held 2 bases outside the gene matches. In DNA, the CDR3 is TGCGCCAGCAGTGAGTCAGGGACTAGCCCCTACGAGCAGTACTTC. This codes for CASSESGTSPYEQYF.

J is TRBJ2-7 and V is TRBV7-8; no clear D. Trimming cost V 5 bases and J 3 bases, with 11 bases left between them. Germline CDR1 is SGHVS and CDR2 is FQNEAQ. CDR3 length equals 13 residues. Here the CDR3 DNA reads TGTGCCAGCAGCCGCGGTGGTCTCTACGAGCAGTACTTC. Residues: CASSRGGLYEQYF. Combining the CDR3 with reference TRBV7-8 and TRBJ2-7 gives the whole variable domain GAGVSQSPRYKVAKRGQDVALRCDPISGHVSLFWYQQALGQGPEFLTYFQNEAQLDKSGLPSDRFFAERPEGSVSTLKIQRTQQEDSAVYLCASSRGGLYEQYFGPGTRLTVT.

This sequence joins TRBV7-2 and TRBJ2-1, with 8 bases lining up with TRBD2. The CDR3 sequence is 14 residues long. CDR1 SGHTA and CDR2 FQGNSA come from the germline V gene. Germline trimming cut 3 bases from V and 6 bases from J; bases unmatched to any gene: 4. CDR3 region: CASSFEREFNEQFF. In DNA, the CDR3 is TGTGCCAGCAGCTTTGAGCGGGAGTTCAATGAGCAGTTCTTC.

The genes are TRBV18 and TRBJ2-2, with 9 bases lining up with TRBD2. This CDR3 comprises 16 residues. CDR1 is KGHSH and CDR2 is LQKENI in the germline V gene. J was trimmed by 6 bases and V by 3 bases; bases with no gene match: 8. For the CDR3, the DNA is TGTGCCAGCTCACCTCCCGCTAGCGGGAATCCCGGGGAGCTGTTTTTT. It yields the protein CASSPPASGNPGELFF.

This clone was seen only a few times. The chain is built from TRBV7-9 and TRBJ1-2, with TRBD1 identical over 9 bases. Losses at the gene ends were 4 bases for V and 6 bases for J; bases not matched to a gene: 6. The CDR3 sequence is 14 residues long. Germline V gives CDR1 SEHNR, CDR2 FQNEAQ (reference sequence). The CDR3 DNA reads as TGTGCCAGCAGCTCCGTGGGACAGGGAGATGGCTACACCTTC. Its translation: CASSSVGQGDGYTF.